Following are 21 T cell receptor beta chains from one sample sequenced in a study of cytomegalovirus exposure and HLA in healthy donors. This PCR relied on a set of 60 Vbeta primers and 13 Jbeta primers. Repertoires were generated with immunoSEQ multiplex PCR, while TCRdb's copy carries only in-frame clones and drops some. The sample contains some 95,000 clones, around 64% of which appear only once. The sequenced sample consisted of PBMCs. The receptors shown here come from a man aged 30-40 years in good health and CMV-seronegative.

The chain links TRBV5-3 to TRBJ2-5, with D possibly matching TRBD2 (6 bases). TRBV5-3 is an ORF, and what it does is uncertain. The CDR3 is 14 residues long. The V and J ends lost 4 bases and 0 bases respectively, with 10 bases between them. CDR3 coding DNA: TGTGCCAGAAGCGACGGACTAAACCAAGAGACCCAGTACTTC. It encodes CARSDGLNQETQYF.

V gene TRBV19 combines with J gene TRBJ2-5; the match to TRBD2 covers 9 bases. The CDR3 is made up of 15 amino acids. J gave up 2 bases and V 3 bases, and 4 bases lay outside the gene matches. Looked up from germline, CDR1 is LNHDA and CDR2 is SQIVND (reference sequence). Here the CDR3 reads CASSILTSGQETQYF. Written as DNA, the CDR3 is TGTGCCAGTAGTATCTTGACTAGCGGACAAGAGACCCAGTACTTC.

The rearrangement joins TRBV6-1 to TRBJ2-1, with D possibly being TRBD2 (6 bases). Trimming removed 5 bases from V and 9 bases from J, with 17 bases in between. Germline V lookup: CDR1 MNHNS, CDR2 SASEGT. The CDR3 runs to 14 residues. CDR3 sequence: CASSSSSGSFEQFF. CDR3 sequence (DNA): TGTGCCAGCAGTTCTAGCAGCGGGTCCTTTGAGCAGTTCTTC.

The chain has TRBV28 and TRBJ2-2; a possible D gene is TRBD2 (6 bases). The germline V and J ends were trimmed by 5 bases and 5 bases, with 15 bases remaining between them. CDR3 length equals 15 residues. Germline CDR1 reads MDHEN; CDR2 reads SYDVKM. Here the CDR3 reads CASSTSRRGTGELFF. The CDR3 DNA reads TGTGCCAGCAGTACATCCCGCCGGGGGACCGGGGAGCTGTTTTTT.

This clone was seen a few times. Sequence at one end of the junction differs from germline and may be a read error. The J gene is TRBJ2-3, the V gene TRBV5-1; 13 nucleotides align to TRBD2. The CDR3 totals 16 residues. CDR1 SGHRS and CDR2 YFSETQ come from the germline V gene. The CDR3 spells CARSLEGLAGVDTQYF. The CDR3 DNA follows: TGCGCCCGCAGCTTGGAAGGACTAGCGGGAGTAGATACGCAGTATTTT. Full variable domain (outside the CDR3, taken from reference TRBV5-1 and TRBJ2-3): KAGVTQTPRYLIKTRGQQVTLSCSPISGHRSVSWYQQTPGQGLQFLFEYFSETQRNKGNFPGRFSGRQFSNSRSEMNVSTLELGDSALYLCARSLEGLAGVDTQYFGPGTRLTVL.

V usage is TRBV5-1 and J usage is TRBJ1-5; possibly TRBD1 for D (6 bases). Germline V gene lookup returns CDR1 SGHRS and CDR2 YFSETQ. Deletions cut 0 bases from V and 6 bases from J, with 22 bases between. This CDR3 comprises 18 residues. CDR3 DNA: TGCGCCAGCAGCTTGGGGACGACAGGCGGATCTAGGAGTCAGCCCCAGCATTTT. Protein product: CASSLGTTGGSRSQPQHF. Combining the CDR3 with reference TRBV5-1 and TRBJ1-5 gives the whole variable domain KAGVTQTPRYLIKTRGQQVTLSCSPISGHRSVSWYQQTPGQGLQFLFEYFSETQRNKGNFPGRFSGRQFSNSRSEMNVSTLELGDSALYLCASSLGTTGGSRSQPQHFGDGTRLSIL.

CDR3 DNA sequence: TGTGCTAGTGGGTTGACAGGCTTCTACGAGCAGTACTTC. Translating gives CASGLTGFYEQYF. The chain recombines TRBV12-5 with TRBJ2-7, with D maybe TRBD1 (6 bases). The V gene's germline CDR1 is LGHNT and CDR2 FRNRAP. V shed 6 bases and J shed 3 bases, with 12 bases lying between them. CDR3 length equals 13 residues.

This chain uses TRBV29-1 with TRBJ2-2; D is unresolved. Germline-derived CDR1 and CDR2 are SQVTM and ANQGSEA. This CDR3 contains 13 residues. The germline V and J ends were trimmed by 3 bases and 4 bases, with 9 bases remaining between them. The CDR3 nucleotides are TGCAGCGTTGAGAGGTTGGGCACCGGGGAGCTGTTTTTT. This gives the protein CSVERLGTGELFF.

CDR3 amino acids: CAWSLQGDQPQHF. CDR3 in DNA: TGTGCCTGGTCGCTACAGGGGGATCAGCCCCAGCATTTT. This rearrangement joins TRBV30 to TRBJ1-5, with 8 bases identical to TRBD1. J was trimmed by 5 bases and V by 5 bases; bases with no gene match: 5. The CDR3 has 13 amino acids. CDR1 and CDR2 from the germline V gene are GTSNPN and SVGIG (reference sequence).

This rearrangement joins TRBV18 to TRBJ2-7; 8 bases are a match to TRBD1. V lost 5 bases to trimming and J lost 10 bases; unmatched junction nucleotides: 10. Germline V gene data show CDR1 as KGHSH and CDR2 as LQKENI. The CDR3 consists of 13 residues. This CDR3 reads CASSFSDRGVQYF. In DNA form, the CDR3 reads TGTGCCAGCTCATTCTCTGACAGGGGCGTTCAGTACTTC.

The V and J genes are TRBV5-1 and TRBJ1-1; TRBD1 aligns across 8 bases. This CDR3 has 16 residues. V was pared by 4 bases and J by 3 bases, with 11 bases of the junction left unmatched. In germline, CDR1 is SGHRS, CDR2 YFSETQ. The CDR3 region is CASSLGQGFPDTEAFF. DNA of the CDR3: TGCGCCAGCAGCCTTGGACAGGGCTTTCCGGACACTGAAGCTTTCTTT.

The rearrangement links TRBV5-1 to TRBJ2-7; 7 bases line up with TRBD1. Germline loops: CDR1 SGHRS, CDR2 YFSETQ. V lost 1 base, J lost 3 bases, and 7 bases stayed unmatched. The CDR3 length is 15 residues. The CDR3, as DNA: TGCGCCAGCAGCTTGCCCCAGGGACAGAACTACGAGCAGTACTTC. Translating it yields CASSLPQGQNYEQYF.

CDR3 bases: TGTGCCAGCTCTGAGGCCCACACTGAAGCTTTCTTT. Protein sequence: CASSEAHTEAFF. The chain combines TRBV2 with TRBJ1-1; D gene unclear. The CDR3 sequence is 12 residues long. In germline, CDR1 is SNHLY, CDR2 FYNNEI. With 8 bases removed from V and 3 bases from J, the gap between germline ends came to 10 bases.

In its sample, this clone was seen a few times. The CDR3 loop reads CASSWQGGLNEQFF. CDR3 coding DNA: TGTGCCAGCAGTTGGCAGGGGGGTCTCAATGAGCAGTTCTTC. The V gene is TRBV6-6, the J gene TRBJ2-1, with D tentatively TRBD1 (7 bases). Germline V gene sequence: CDR1 MNHNY, CDR2 SVGAGI (reference sequence). The germline V and J ends were trimmed by 4 bases and 6 bases, with 13 bases remaining between them. CDR3 size: 14 residues.

The V and J genes are TRBV27 and TRBJ2-3; a possible D gene is TRBD2 (7 bases). Germline CDR1 reads MNHEY; CDR2 reads SMNVEV (reference sequence). CDR3 length: 15 amino acids. Trimming removed 5 bases at V and 6 bases at J, with 18 bases between. The CDR3 spells CASSTLGGAGDTQYF. CDR3 bases: TGTGCCAGCAGTACCCTTGGGGGGGCAGGGGATACGCAGTATTTT.

The gene calls are TRBV5-5 and TRBJ2-7; TRBD2 might be the D (5 bases). Trimming removed 1 base from V and 9 bases from J, with 8 bases in between. Germline CDR1 SGHKS, CDR2 YYEKEE (reference sequence). The CDR3 sequence is 11 residues long. The CDR3 protein is CASSLMGRQYF. In DNA, the CDR3 is TGTGCCAGCAGCTTGATGGGGAGGCAGTACTTC.

This chain uses TRBV13 with TRBJ2-7; 9 bases map to TRBD1. The CDR3 has 15 amino acids. Per germline, CDR1 PRHDT and CDR2 FYEKMQ (reference sequence). The junction had 6 bases not matched to a gene; V was cut back by 5 bases and J by 1 base. CDR3 loop: CASSMPGQGSYEQYF. CDR3 bases: TGTGCCAGCAGCATGCCGGGACAGGGTTCCTACGAGCAGTACTTC.

This clone was recorded only once. The genes are TRBV7-9 and TRBJ2-7; possible D gene TRBD1, 6 bases. Looked up from germline, CDR1 is SEHNR and CDR2 is FQNEAQ (reference sequence). This CDR3 has 12 residues. Deletions cut 5 bases from V and 7 bases from J, with 12 bases between. The CDR3 DNA follows: TGTGCCAGCAGCCGACAGGCGCGGGAGCAGTACTTC. It yields the protein CASSRQAREQYF.

V gene TRBV30 combines with J gene TRBJ1-2, with TRBD1 matching over 7 bases. The CDR3 is made up of 15 amino acids. Germline CDR1 GTSNPN, CDR2 SVGIG (reference sequence). Trimming at V came to 3 bases and at J to 4 bases, leaving 11 bases not matched to a gene. CDR3 DNA sequence: TGTGCCTGGAGCCGCTCTACAGGGGACATCTATGGCTACACCTTC. Translating gives CAWSRSTGDIYGYTF.

This clone was recorded many times. The gene calls are TRBV4-2 and TRBJ2-6, with 9 positions matching TRBD1. Germline assignment: CDR1 LGHNA and CDR2 YNFKEQ. Unmatched junction bases numbered 1, after V lost 4 bases and J lost 0 bases. The CDR3 sequence is 16 residues long. In nucleotides, the CDR3 is TGTGCCAGCAGCCGGGACAGGGACTCTGGGGCCAACGTCCTGACTTTC. This codes for CASSRDRDSGANVLTF.

The rearrangement uses TRBV27 and TRBJ2-2, with unresolved D. V was pared by 2 bases and J by 5 bases, with 12 bases between. There are 15 residues in the CDR3. Germline loops: CDR1 MNHEY, CDR2 SMNVEV (reference sequence). CDR3: CASSLSHPITGELFF. The DNA for the CDR3 is TGTGCCAGCAGTTTAAGTCATCCTATAACCGGGGAGCTGTTTTTT.